This T cell receptor beta chain appears in the sequencing data of a study of blood T cells in healthy people across ages. The CDR3 is 13 amino acids. Germline V gene data show CDR1 as SNHLY and CDR2 as FYNNEI. Peripheral blood was drawn, around 9.3 milliliters per donor. Comment on this clonotype: What it recognizes is unknown. A read error is possible here, since a much larger clone lies one base away.

It was with a sample-barcoded 5' primer and a J-beta primer mix that a second PCR of roughly 7 to 12 cycles was run. TCRdb used MiXCR to reprocess the 5' RACE reads, holding one entry per CDR3 protein. The sample includes hundreds of thousands of distinct CDR3 sequences, roughly 26% seen only once; the top ten take 15% to 20%. General study results and limits: PBMCs left unsorted prevented a conclusive naive versus antigen-experienced comparison. Versus aged donors, long-lived donors had higher diversity and more naive CD4+ cells. Strong correlation was found linking TCR beta diversity to naive T cell percentage.

This clonotype was sampled from a woman aged 80 or over in good health. The V and J genes are TRBV2 and TRBJ2-5, with D perhaps assigned TRBD1 or TRBD2 (6 bases each). The J call is in doubt because the DNA end fits TRBJ2-7 better. Sequencing was carried out using blood. In nucleotides, the CDR3 is TGTGCCAGCAGGGTAGGGGGGAGTTACGAGCAGTACTTC. Its translation: CASRVGGSYEQYF.